Detailed here is one T cell receptor (beta chain). Within the sample, other DNA sequences also encode this same CDR3. Recruits, aged roughly 18 to 100 years, lived in under 25 US areas. Assignments of participants to cohorts depended upon their own reported clinical history. These data originate in a study of blood T cell repertoires in COVID-19. Study summary: The cDNA or gDNA used as material had been derived from T cells, B-cell-depleted T cells, or PBMCs.

Methods used by the authors: Amplification with reference gene primers provided the estimates of nucleated cell counts. Assay used: immunoSEQ multiplex PCR; TCRdb lists only in-frame clones, some missing. V and J calls and clone size are copied from that table; D and trimming were computed from the DNA. The sample lists about 200,000 clones, just over 85% seen once, with 3.8% in the top ten. The CDR3 is made up of 14 amino acids. The V segment lost 6 bases and the J segment 0 bases; nucleotides outside the gene matches: 1. The V gene's germline CDR1 is LNHDA and CDR2 SQIVND (reference sequence). The chain employs TRBV19 and TRBJ2-2; TRBD1 aligns across 7 bases. Sequenced: PBMCs or T cells enriched from blood (not recorded which). This clonotype originated in a woman aged 40-49 years with acute COVID-19. The CDR3 loop reads CASRGGSNTGELFF. The CDR3 region has the DNA TGTGCCAGTAGAGGGGGCTCGAACACCGGGGAGCTGTTTTTT.